The T cell receptor beta chain under discussion was sequenced for a study of human T cells and chemical hapten exposure. Background on the study: The upper back received 0.01% DPC by patch testing, with results read at 6 days. The patients were mostly female; they had alopecia areata, totalis or universalis. Findings of the study overall: Positively correlated with patch test score were the counts of PT1 expanded TCRs.

Time point noted: pre-sensitization, week 0. Treatment described: therapeutic diphenylcyclopropenone sensitization with weekly scalp DPC. One entry per CDR3 protein results from TCRdb running MiXCR on the RACE reads. The sample consists of about 380,000 distinct CDR3 sequences, approximately 5% of them appearing once. This clonotype has just a few counts. Its antigen is not known. The sample here was whole blood, taken in connection with sensitization to the hapten diphenylcyclopropenone (DPC). The receptor was derived from a woman aged 50 to 60 with alopecia areata. Some clones in this sample may be carry-over from other donors' samples.

CDR3 loop: CSALRAGSEKLFF. DNA of the CDR3: TGCAGCGCCCTGCGAGCAGGGTCTGAAAAACTGTTTTTT. The chain links TRBV29-1 to TRBJ1-4; weak D call: TRBD1 (5 bases). CDR3 size: 13 residues. Trimming shortened V by 7 bases and J by 7 bases, and 16 bases separated the two germline ends. The germline gives CDR1 SQVTM, CDR2 ANQGSEA. The full variable domain, rest sourced from reference TRBV29-1 and TRBJ1-4, is SAVISQKPSRDICQRGTSLTIQCQVDSQVTMMFWYRQQPGQSLTLIATANQGSEATYESGFVIDKFPISRPNLTFSTLTVSNMSPEDSSIYLCSALRAGSEKLFFGSGTQLSVL.